The 18 T cell receptor beta chains below come from one sample, sequenced in a study of beta chain features in type 1 diabetes. Investigators reverse transcribed all isolated RNA, so they sequenced expressed TCRB transcripts. The assay was immunoSEQ multiplex PCR, and TCRdb's table has in-frame clones only and misses some. The table has 250,000 to 350,000 clones, 13% to 15% seen once; the top ten hold roughly 7%. The specimen sequenced was central memory CD4+ T cells from blood. The receptors were gathered from a man aged 30 to 39 in good health.

For this clone: Distinct nucleotide sequences in the sample also encode this CDR3. V gene TRBV6-1 combines with J gene TRBJ2-7, with TRBD1 identical over 7 bases. This CDR3 contains 14 residues. V gave up 5 bases and J gave up 2 bases; unmatched junction bases: 6. Germline CDR1 is MNHNS and CDR2 is SASEGT. CDR3 DNA sequence: TGTGCCAGCAGTCCAGGACAGGCTCCCTACGAGCAGTACTTC. This gives the protein CASSPGQAPYEQYF.

This clone occurred a few times. This chain joins TRBV6-6 and TRBJ2-3; D is unclear. Trimming removed 0 bases from V and 8 bases from J, with 9 bases in between. This CDR3 spans 13 amino acids. Germline V gives CDR1 MNHNY, CDR2 SVGAGI (reference sequence). The CDR3 DNA follows: TGTGCCAGCAGTTACTCGACCCCCGGTACGCAGTATTTT. Translation: CASSYSTPGTQYF.

V usage is TRBV5-6 and J usage is TRBJ2-1, with TRBD2 matching 7 bases. CDR3 length equals 18 residues. With V trimmed by 3 bases and J by 6 bases, 18 bases remained unmatched. Per the germline V gene, CDR1 is SGHDT and CDR2 is YYEEEE. This chain's CDR3 is CASSSRLAANRRGNEQFF. The CDR3 nucleotides read TGTGCCAGCAGCTCTCGGCTAGCGGCAAACCGACGCGGCAATGAGCAGTTCTTC.

This clone appeared a few times. This chain links TRBV30 with TRBJ2-1, with 12 bases identical to TRBD2. Germline lookup yields CDR1 GTSNPN and CDR2 SVGIG (reference sequence). The CDR3 loop spans 13 amino acids. V shed 3 bases, J shed 7 bases, and the junction held 1 base outside the gene matches. The CDR3 DNA sequence: TGTGCCTGGAGGGGACTAGCGGGTAATGAGCAGTTCTTC. This codes for CAWRGLAGNEQFF.

This chain connects TRBV6-5 to TRBJ1-6, with D unclear. This CDR3 contains 14 residues. Germline V CDR1 and CDR2: MNHEY, SVGAGI. The germline V and J ends were trimmed by 0 bases and 9 bases, with 9 bases remaining between them. The CDR3: CASSYSSPISPLHF. The CDR3 nucleotides are TGTGCCAGCAGTTACTCGAGCCCCATTTCACCCCTCCACTTT.

This clone turned up a few times. The CDR3: CASSLEASGYEQYV. CDR3 sequence (DNA): TGTGCCAGCAGCTTGGAAGCTAGCGGATACGAGCAGTACGTC. This sequence joins TRBV5-4 and TRBJ2-7; 7 bases fit TRBD2. In germline, CDR1 is SGHNT, CDR2 YYREEE (reference sequence). The trim removed 0 bases at V and 4 bases at J, leaving 4 bases unmatched. This CDR3 has 14 residues.

This clone was observed a handful of times. The chain has TRBV9 and TRBJ2-3, with 8 bases that match TRBD2. The J segment lost 1 base and the V segment lost 4 bases, leaving 5 bases of the junction unmatched. CDR3 length: 15 residues. Germline V lookup: CDR1 SGDLS, CDR2 YYNGEE. The CDR3 protein is CASSPTAGGTDTQYF. CDR3 sequence (DNA): TGTGCCAGCAGCCCCACAGCGGGAGGCACAGATACGCAGTATTTT.

This clone was seen more than once but under ten times. The J gene is TRBJ1-6, the V gene TRBV7-8; 9 bases are a match to TRBD1. Per the germline V gene, CDR1 is SGHVS and CDR2 is FQNEAQ. V was pared by 5 bases and J by 5 bases, with 7 bases of the junction left unmatched. This CDR3 contains 16 residues. The CDR3 nucleotides are TGTGCCAGCAGCCACGCCACAGGGGGCAATAATTCACCCCTCCACTTT. It translates to CASSHATGGNNSPLHF.

This chain uses TRBV7-2 with TRBJ1-2, with D perhaps matching TRBD1 (6 bases). The V end lost 2 bases, the J end lost 8 bases, and 18 bases lay between the germline ends. The CDR3 consists of 15 residues. The V gene's germline CDR1 is SGHTA and CDR2 FQGNSA. CDR3 bases: TGTGCCAGCAGCTTAAGCCAGGGGTCCCCGGAAGGCTACACCTTC. Encoded protein: CASSLSQGSPEGYTF.

This clone was detected only a few times. The chain couples TRBV29-1 to TRBJ1-2; 10 bases map to TRBD1. This CDR3 contains 12 residues. V lost 5 bases, J lost 7 bases, and 4 bases stayed unmatched. CDR1 and CDR2 from the germline V gene are SQVTM and ANQGSEA. The CDR3 DNA is TGCAGCGTTTGGACAGGGGGGGGTGGCTACACCTTC. This encodes CSVWTGGGGYTF.

This clone appeared a few times. This chain links TRBV5-6 with TRBJ2-2; D is unresolved. Germline CDR1 SGHDT, CDR2 YYEEEE. CDR3 length equals 12 residues. V lost 2 bases to trimming and J lost 4 bases, with 3 bases between them. Here the CDR3 reads CASSFTTGELFF. The DNA of the CDR3 is TGTGCCAGCAGCTTTACCACCGGGGAGCTGTTTTTT.

This clone was observed a handful of times. The J gene is TRBJ1-1, the V gene TRBV7-3, with 7 bases lining up with TRBD1. The CDR3 runs to 14 residues. The V gene end was trimmed by 5 bases and the J gene end by 7 bases; junction bases not matched to a gene: 10. The germline V gene encodes CDR1 SGHTA and CDR2 FQGTGA. CDR3 nucleotide sequence: TGTGCCAGCAGCCTTAGACAGGGAACAAGTGAAGCTTTCTTT. Amino acid sequence: CASSLRQGTSEAFF.

This clone occurred many times. The genes are TRBV10-3 and TRBJ1-1, with 9 bases identical to TRBD1. This CDR3 spans 13 amino acids. V gave up 6 bases and J gave up 3 bases; unmatched junction bases: 2. Germline-derived CDR1 and CDR2 are ENHRY and SYGVKD. The CDR3 nucleotides read TGTGCCATCAGGACAGGGGGGGACACTGAAGCTTTCTTT. Protein product: CAIRTGGDTEAFF.

This chain links TRBV7-8 with TRBJ2-1, with 9 bases aligning to TRBD2. The CDR3 covers 14 residues. Germline V gives CDR1 SGHVS, CDR2 FQNEAQ. J was trimmed by 15 bases and V by 5 bases; bases with no gene match: 14. The CDR3 bases are TGTGCCAGCAGCCCCACGCGGGAGGGCCCAAGGATGTTCTTC. Protein product: CASSPTREGPRMFF.

CDR3 region: CASSDGTHPRGYTF. Written as DNA, the CDR3 is TGCGCCAGCAGCGATGGGACCCATCCTCGTGGCTACACCTTC. The chain recombines TRBV5-1 with TRBJ1-2; tentative D call: TRBD1 (5 bases). The CDR3 runs 14 residues. The ends were cut back, 4 bases at V and 7 bases at J, with 17 bases in the middle. Per the germline V gene, CDR1 is SGHRS and CDR2 is YFSETQ.

The chain combines TRBV10-3 with TRBJ1-1; 9 nucleotides align to TRBD1. The germline CDR1 and CDR2 sequences are ENHRY and SYGVKD. With V trimmed by 6 bases and J by 2 bases, 7 bases remained unmatched. CDR3 size: 15 residues. DNA for the CDR3: TGTGCCATCAGGTCGGACAGGGGAAGTAACACTGAAGCTTTCTTT. It specifies CAIRSDRGSNTEAFF.

V gene TRBV6-1 combines with J gene TRBJ1-2; TRBD1 is a possible D gene (5 bases). V shed 4 bases and J shed 8 bases, with 11 bases lying between them. CDR1 and CDR2 from the germline V gene are MNHNS and SASEGT. The length of the CDR3 is 12 residues. The CDR3 spells CASSVAGQGYTF. For the CDR3, the DNA is TGTGCCAGCAGTGTGGCAGGGCAGGGCTACACCTTC.

The chain couples TRBV2 to TRBJ2-5; TRBD1 matches at 10 bases. The CDR3 loop spans 14 amino acids. J gave up 5 bases and V 5 bases, and 5 bases lay outside the gene matches. Germline V gene lookup returns CDR1 SNHLY and CDR2 FYNNEI. CDR3 loop: CASSKRTGGETQYF. Written as DNA, the CDR3 is TGTGCCAGCAGTAAACGGACAGGGGGTGAGACCCAGTACTTC.